A selection of T cell receptor beta chains follows, all from one sample in a study of shared clonotypes between healthy human individuals. Assay used: immunoSEQ multiplex PCR; TCRdb lists only in-frame clones, some missing. Of around 1,000,000 clones in the sample, approximately 80% were seen once. The sample consisted of memory CD4+ T cells from PBMCs. The receptor set was obtained from a young man in good health. Some clones in this sample may be carry-over from other donors' samples. Each CDR3 is given with its conserved first and last residue. Each record gives: clone size, V gene, J gene, D gene, CDR3 protein, CDR3 DNA. A D gene is named only where the DNA matches it firmly. Where a row states a size, it is once, few, many or the class of an expanded clone; other rows omit it.

size: NA
V: TRBV6-1
J: TRBJ1-2
D: NA
CDR3: CASMFVGEGYTF
DNA: TGTGCCAGCATGTTCGTCGGGGAAGGCTACACCTTC

size: NA
V: TRBV30
J: TRBJ1-4
D: NA
CDR3: CAWSVGWLGGDNEKLFF
DNA: TGTGCCTGGAGTGTGGGTTGGTTGGGAGGGGATAATGAAAAACTGTTTTTT

size: NA
V: TRBV7-2
J: TRBJ2-6
D: NA
CDR3: CASRAGSPGANVLTF
DNA: TGTGCCAGCAGGGCAGGGTCACCTGGGGCCAACGTCCTGACTTTC

size: few
V: TRBV29-1
J: TRBJ2-1
D: NA
CDR3: CSSGRGNEQFF
DNA: TGCAGCTCGGGGCGGGGAAATGAGCAGTTCTTC

size: NA
V: TRBV28
J: TRBJ1-4
D: TRBD1
CDR3: CASSLTGKHEKLFF
DNA: TGTGCCAGCAGTTTGACAGGGAAGCACGAAAAACTGTTTTTT

size: NA
V: TRBV5-6
J: TRBJ2-1
D: NA
CDR3: CASSLWQGSYNEQFF
DNA: TGTGCCAGCAGCTTGTGGCAGGGCTCCTACAATGAGCAGTTCTTC

size: NA
V: TRBV9
J: TRBJ1-1
D: TRBD1
CDR3: CASSGVVQGRSVEAFF
DNA: TGTGCCAGCAGCGGGGTGGTACAGGGGCGATCGGTTGAAGCTTTCTTT

size: NA
V: TRBV28
J: TRBJ2-1
D: NA
CDR3: CASSLLGGRFNEQFF
DNA: TGTGCCAGCAGTTTACTTGGGGGGAGGTTCAATGAGCAGTTCTTC

size: NA
V: TRBV25-1
J: TRBJ1-2
D: TRBD1
CDR3: CASSAPPGGVNGYTF
DNA: TGTGCCAGCAGTGCCCCTCCAGGGGGAGTCAATGGCTACACCTTC

size: NA
V: TRBV5-1
J: TRBJ2-3
D: NA
CDR3: CASSISTDTQYF
DNA: TGCGCCAGCAGCATCAGCACAGATACGCAGTATTTT

size: NA
V: TRBV7-9
J: TRBJ2-3
D: TRBD2
CDR3: CASRLAGGVTDTQYF
DNA: TGTGCCAGCAGACTAGCGGGAGGGGTTACAGATACGCAGTATTTT

size: NA
V: TRBV6-5
J: TRBJ2-7
D: NA
CDR3: CASRGRYEQYF
DNA: TGTGCCAGCAGGGGGAGATACGAGCAGTACTTC

size: NA
V: TRBV2
J: TRBJ1-2
D: NA
CDR3: CASSGVSYGYTF
DNA: TGTGCCAGCAGTGGAGTCAGCTATGGCTACACCTTC

size: NA
V: TRBV18
J: TRBJ1-1
D: NA
CDR3: CASSLSTVTAGTEAFF
DNA: TGTGCCAGCTCACTATCCACCGTGACAGCGGGTACTGAAGCTTTCTTT

size: NA
V: TRBV4-3
J: TRBJ1-3
D: NA
CDR3: CASSQGPQSSGNTIYF
DNA: TGCGCCAGCAGCCAAGGCCCCCAGAGCTCTGGAAACACCATATATTTT

size: NA
V: TRBV6-6
J: TRBJ2-7
D: TRBD1
CDR3: CASSYLQGLSYEQYF
DNA: TGTGCCAGCAGTTACCTACAGGGGCTGTCCTACGAGCAGTACTTC

size: NA
V: TRBV5-1
J: TRBJ2-1
D: NA
CDR3: CASSLGDPNNEQFF
DNA: TGCGCCAGCAGCTTGGGTGACCCCAACAATGAGCAGTTCTTC

size: NA
V: TRBV5-1
J: TRBJ2-7
D: TRBD1
CDR3: CASSPGTGGGYEQYF
DNA: TGCGCCAGCAGCCCCGGGACAGGGGGCGGCTACGAGCAGTACTTC

size: NA
V: TRBV9
J: TRBJ2-3
D: NA
CDR3: CASSVAGSGADTQYF
DNA: TGTGCCAGCAGCGTAGCCGGGAGTGGAGCAGATACGCAGTATTTT

size: NA
V: TRBV18
J: TRBJ2-2
D: TRBD1
CDR3: CASSLGTDETGELFF
DNA: TGTGCCAGCTCACTAGGGACAGACGAAACCGGGGAGCTGTTTTTT

size: NA
V: TRBV2
J: TRBJ2-7
D: TRBD2
CDR3: CASSEGLAGAEQYF
DNA: TGTGCCAGCAGTGAAGGTCTAGCGGGAGCCGAGCAGTACTTC

size: NA
V: TRBV4-3
J: TRBJ2-1
D: NA
CDR3: CASSQEPYNEQFF
DNA: TGCGCCAGCAGCCAAGAACCATACAATGAGCAGTTCTTC

size: NA
V: TRBV2
J: TRBJ2-3
D: NA
CDR3: CASSPIRGTDTQYF
DNA: TGTGCCAGCAGTCCTATTCGGGGTACAGATACGCAGTATTTT

size: NA
V: TRBV30
J: TRBJ1-3
D: TRBD1
CDR3: CAGQTGGFGNTIYF
DNA: TGTGCCGGTCAAACAGGGGGCTTTGGAAACACCATATATTTT

size: NA
V: TRBV6-5
J: TRBJ2-4
D: TRBD1
CDR3: CASSYSLTGTIQYF
DNA: TGTGCCAGCAGTTACTCCTTGACAGGGACCATTCAGTACTTC

size: NA
V: TRBV6-6
J: TRBJ1-5
D: NA
CDR3: CASSFGATGQPQHF
DNA: TGTGCCAGCAGTTTCGGGGCAACGGGTCAGCCCCAGCATTTT

size: NA
V: TRBV28
J: TRBJ2-7
D: TRBD1
CDR3: CASSSGNRGPYEQYF
DNA: TGTGCCAGCAGTTCCGGGAACAGGGGCCCCTACGAGCAGTACTTC

size: few
V: TRBV7-2
J: TRBJ2-7
D: TRBD2
CDR3: CASSLRARGLAGVEQYF
DNA: TGTGCCAGCAGCCTCCGAGCTCGGGGACTAGCGGGAGTAGAGCAGTACTTC

size: NA
V: TRBV30
J: TRBJ2-2
D: TRBD2
CDR3: CAWSGGRGGDGELFF
DNA: TGTGCCTGGAGTGGCGGGAGGGGAGGAGACGGGGAGCTGTTTTTT

size: NA
V: TRBV6-1
J: TRBJ2-7
D: TRBD1
CDR3: CASRVKRSRGREQYF
DNA: TGTGCCAGCAGAGTGAAGCGATCGAGGGGGCGCGAGCAGTACTTC

size: NA
V: TRBV7-3
J: TRBJ2-3
D: TRBD2
CDR3: CASSLLAGEDTQYF
DNA: TGTGCCAGCAGCTTACTAGCGGGAGAAGATACGCAGTATTTT

size: few
V: TRBV2
J: TRBJ1-3
D: NA
CDR3: CASSDVGLYSGNTIYF
DNA: TGTGCCAGCAGTGACGTGGGCTTATACTCTGGAAACACCATATATTTT

size: NA
V: TRBV2
J: TRBJ1-4
D: NA
CDR3: CASIRDPNEKLFF
DNA: TGTGCCAGCATAAGGGACCCTAATGAAAAACTGTTTTTT

size: NA
V: TRBV9
J: TRBJ2-5
D: TRBD1
CDR3: CASSQRPGQQETQYF
DNA: TGTGCCAGCAGTCAACGACCGGGACAGCAAGAGACCCAGTACTTC

size: many
V: TRBV11-2
J: TRBJ2-3
D: TRBD1
CDR3: CASSFNRGDTQYF
DNA: TGTGCCAGCAGCTTCAACAGGGGCGATACGCAGTATTTT

size: NA
V: TRBV27
J: TRBJ2-7
D: TRBD1
CDR3: CASSPPRLDRGGHEQYF
DNA: TGTGCCAGCAGCCCGCCCCGGCTGGACAGGGGAGGGCACGAGCAGTACTTC

size: NA
V: TRBV5-8
J: TRBJ2-1
D: TRBD1
CDR3: CASSLWGQGGEQFF
DNA: TGTGCCAGCAGCTTGTGGGGACAGGGAGGTGAGCAGTTCTTC

size: many
V: TRBV5-1
J: TRBJ1-2
D: TRBD1
CDR3: CASSLQGNYGYTF
DNA: TGCGCCAGCAGCCTACAGGGGAACTATGGCTACACCTTC

size: NA
V: TRBV30
J: TRBJ2-4
D: TRBD2
CDR3: CAWSIREGRNDKNIQYF
DNA: TGTGCCTGGAGTATCCGGGAGGGCCGGAATGACAAAAACATTCAGTACTTC

size: NA
V: TRBV18
J: TRBJ2-4
D: TRBD1
CDR3: CASSPETGAHHF
DNA: TGTGCCAGCTCACCAGAGACAGGGGCCCACCACTTC

size: NA
V: TRBV30
J: TRBJ2-5
D: NA
CDR3: CAWKTVRPAAKETQYF
DNA: TGTGCCTGGAAGACGGTTCGCCCAGCGGCCAAAGAGACCCAGTACTTC

size: NA
V: TRBV15
J: TRBJ2-7
D: TRBD1
CDR3: CATSRRPGQGRHEQYF
DNA: TGTGCCACCAGCAGACGACCGGGACAGGGTAGGCACGAGCAGTACTTC

size: NA
V: TRBV15
J: TRBJ1-1
D: NA
CDR3: CATSSLHVGEAFF
DNA: TGTGCCACCAGCTCCCTCCACGTCGGTGAAGCTTTCTTT

size: NA
V: TRBV27
J: TRBJ2-7
D: NA
CDR3: CASRAEGVEQYF
DNA: TGTGCCAGCAGGGCGGAGGGCGTCGAGCAGTACTTC

size: NA
V: TRBV4-1
J: TRBJ2-4
D: NA
CDR3: CASSQDGAPMNIQYF
DNA: TGCGCCAGCAGCCAAGACGGTGCCCCAATGAACATTCAGTACTTC

size: NA
V: TRBV28
J: TRBJ1-2
D: NA
CDR3: CASSGGRGRLGYTF
DNA: TGTGCCAGCAGCGGGGGACGGGGTCGTCTCGGCTACACCTTC

size: many
V: TRBV11-2
J: TRBJ2-7
D: NA
CDR3: CASRKPGLHEQYF
DNA: TGTGCCAGCAGAAAACCGGGCCTCCACGAGCAGTACTTC

size: NA
V: TRBV28
J: TRBJ2-1
D: TRBD1
CDR3: CASSPRTGAFYNEQFF
DNA: TGTGCCAGCAGTCCCCGGACAGGGGCTTTTTACAATGAGCAGTTCTTC

size: few
V: TRBV6-5
J: TRBJ2-2
D: NA
CDR3: CASREEALQGGELFF
DNA: TGTGCCAGCAGGGAGGAGGCGTTGCAAGGCGGGGAGCTGTTTTTT

size: NA
V: TRBV10-3
J: TRBJ2-7
D: NA
CDR3: CAISESTGRSYEQYF
DNA: TGTGCCATCAGTGAGTCGACGGGTAGGTCCTACGAGCAGTACTTC